This record concerns one T cell receptor beta chain sequence. Antigen unknown. This record comes from a study of graft-versus-host responses after intestinal transplantation. Study overall: Anti-thymocyte globulin served as induction for all recipients, who then took tacrolimus and steroids for about three years. Points from the study as a whole: Individuals who had graft-donor T cell macrochimerism had allografts that showed high graft-versus-host to host-versus-graft clonal ratios.

TCRdb's copy holds only in-frame clones and misses some; the assay was immunoSEQ multiplex PCR. This table holds over 120,000 clones, 92% found once. V shed 3 bases, J shed 11 bases, and the junction held 4 bases outside the gene matches. From germline, CDR1 is MNHEY and CDR2 SMNVEV (reference sequence). CDR3 length: 13 amino acids. The chain combines TRBV27 with TRBJ1-6; 7 bases fit TRBD1. The sequenced sample was unstimulated CD4+ T cells sorted from spleen or lymph node cells, obtained before intestinal transplant. The receptor was isolated from a human donor who received an intestinal transplant. For the CDR3, the DNA is TGTGCCAGCAGTTTCAGGGGGGTAACACCCCTCCACTTT. This encodes CASSFRGVTPLHF.